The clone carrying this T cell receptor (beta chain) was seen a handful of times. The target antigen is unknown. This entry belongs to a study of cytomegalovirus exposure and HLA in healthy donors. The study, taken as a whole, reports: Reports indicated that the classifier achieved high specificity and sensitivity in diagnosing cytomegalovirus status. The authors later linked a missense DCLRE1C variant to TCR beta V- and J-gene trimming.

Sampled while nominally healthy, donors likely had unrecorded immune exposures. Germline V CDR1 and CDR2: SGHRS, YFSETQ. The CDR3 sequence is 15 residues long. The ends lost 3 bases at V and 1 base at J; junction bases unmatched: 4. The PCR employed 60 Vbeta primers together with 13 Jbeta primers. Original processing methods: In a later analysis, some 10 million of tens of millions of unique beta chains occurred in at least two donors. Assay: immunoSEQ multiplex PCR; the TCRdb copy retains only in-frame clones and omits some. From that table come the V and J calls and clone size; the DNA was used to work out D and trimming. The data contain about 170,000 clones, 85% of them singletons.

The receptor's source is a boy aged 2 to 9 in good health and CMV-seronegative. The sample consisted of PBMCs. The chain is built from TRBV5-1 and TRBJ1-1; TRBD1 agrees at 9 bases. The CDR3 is CASSSGDRANTEAFF. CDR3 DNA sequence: TGCGCCAGCAGCTCGGGGGACAGGGCGAACACTGAAGCTTTCTTT.